The T cell receptor (beta chain) under discussion was sequenced for a study of CD8 T cell repertoires and HIV-1 epitope variants. Study details: Twenty-five autologous and known Gag and Nef epitope variant peptides each stimulated T cells separately. Control wells had CMV/EBV/flu peptides, negative Ebola AY9, or no peptide. Autologous T cell-negative cells served as antigen-presenting cells in equal numbers. The baseline condition was 1M T cells left uncultured.

The V gene's germline CDR1 is MDHEN and CDR2 SYDVKM. V lost 7 bases to trimming and J lost 6 bases; unmatched junction nucleotides: 10. CDR3 size: 15 residues. A note on this clone: Its target is not known.

Generated by immunoSEQ multiplex PCR, the TCRdb table keeps only in-frame clones and is missing some. The table has 5,000 or so clones, around 71% seen once; the top ten hold 43%. The chain carries TRBV28 and TRBJ2-1; 9 bases align to TRBD2. This TCR came from a male donor with HIV. Sequencing was carried out using cultured CD8+ T cells derived from PBMCs. The CDR3 DNA sequence: TGTGCCAGCACCACCGGGACTAGCATGGGCAATGAGCAGTTCTTC. Its translation: CASTTGTSMGNEQFF.